This passage covers 2 T cell receptor beta chains from one sample sequenced in a study of T cell changes during pregnancy in multiple sclerosis. TCRdb keeps only in-frame clones here, not all; method: immunoSEQ multiplex PCR. The sample consists of tens of thousands of clones, over 80% of them appearing once. Source: CD8+ T cells from peripheral blood mononuclear cells, taken in the first trimester of pregnancy. The receptors shown here come from a female donor with multiple sclerosis, enrolled in a pregnancy study.

The chain couples TRBV7-2 to TRBJ2-1; TRBD2 agrees at 7 bases. This CDR3 is built from 15 residues. V lost 1 base, J lost 4 bases, and 4 bases stayed unmatched. From germline, CDR1 is SGHTA and CDR2 FQGNSA. CDR3 sequence reads: CASSLERGVYNEQFF. CDR3 nucleotides: TGTGCCAGCAGCTTAGAGCGGGGAGTATACAATGAGCAGTTCTTC.

The rearrangement joins TRBV27 to TRBJ2-5; the D gene is possibly TRBD2 (6 bases). The CDR3 loop spans 16 amino acids. CDR1 and CDR2 (germline): MNHEY, SMNVEV (reference sequence). V lost 4 bases and J lost 4, with 19 bases in between. The CDR3: CASSSGDPQFVETQYF. The CDR3 DNA is TGTGCCAGCAGTTCGGGGGACCCCCAATTTGTAGAGACCCAGTACTTC.